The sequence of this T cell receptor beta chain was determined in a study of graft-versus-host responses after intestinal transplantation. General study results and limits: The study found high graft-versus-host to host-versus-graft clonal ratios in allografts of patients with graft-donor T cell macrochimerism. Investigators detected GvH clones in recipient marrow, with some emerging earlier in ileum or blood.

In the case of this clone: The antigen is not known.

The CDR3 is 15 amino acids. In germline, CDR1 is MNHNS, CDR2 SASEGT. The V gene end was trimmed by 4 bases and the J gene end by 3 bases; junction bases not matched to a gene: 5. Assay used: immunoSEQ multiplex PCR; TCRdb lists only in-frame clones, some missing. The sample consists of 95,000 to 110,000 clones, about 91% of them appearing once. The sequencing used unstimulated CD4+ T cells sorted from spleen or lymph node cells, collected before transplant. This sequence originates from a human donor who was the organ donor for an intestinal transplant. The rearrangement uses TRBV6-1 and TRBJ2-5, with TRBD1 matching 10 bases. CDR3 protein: CASSARGTGEETQYF. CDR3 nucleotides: TGTGCCAGCAGTGCTCGCGGGACAGGGGAAGAGACCCAGTACTTC.